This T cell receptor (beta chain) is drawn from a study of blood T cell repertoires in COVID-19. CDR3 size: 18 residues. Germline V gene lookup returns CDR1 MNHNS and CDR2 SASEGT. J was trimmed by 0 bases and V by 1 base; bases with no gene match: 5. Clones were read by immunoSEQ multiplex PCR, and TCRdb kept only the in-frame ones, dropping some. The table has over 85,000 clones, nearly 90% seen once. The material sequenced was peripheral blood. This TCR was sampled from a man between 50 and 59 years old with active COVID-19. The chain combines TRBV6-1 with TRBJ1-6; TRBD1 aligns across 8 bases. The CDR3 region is CASSEGTGLSSYNSPLHF. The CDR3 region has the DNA TGTGCCAGCAGTGAAGGGACAGGGCTAAGCTCCTATAATTCACCCCTCCACTTT.